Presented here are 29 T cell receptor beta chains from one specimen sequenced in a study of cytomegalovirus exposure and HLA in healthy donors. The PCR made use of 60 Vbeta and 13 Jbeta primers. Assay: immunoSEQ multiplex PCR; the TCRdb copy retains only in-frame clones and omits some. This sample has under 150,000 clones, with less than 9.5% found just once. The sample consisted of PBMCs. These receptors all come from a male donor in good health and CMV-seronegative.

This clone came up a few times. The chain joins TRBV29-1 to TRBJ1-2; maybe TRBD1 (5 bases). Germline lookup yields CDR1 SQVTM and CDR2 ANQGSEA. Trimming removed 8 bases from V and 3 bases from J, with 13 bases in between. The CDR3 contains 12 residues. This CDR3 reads CSTIRAHYGYTF. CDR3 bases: TGCAGCACCATCAGGGCACACTATGGCTACACCTTC.

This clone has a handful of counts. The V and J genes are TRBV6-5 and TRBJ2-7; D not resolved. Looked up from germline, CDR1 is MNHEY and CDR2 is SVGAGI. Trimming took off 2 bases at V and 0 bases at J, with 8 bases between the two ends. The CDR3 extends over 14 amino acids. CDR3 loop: CASSYTRLSYEQYF. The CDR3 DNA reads TGTGCCAGCAGTTACACCAGGCTCTCCTACGAGCAGTACTTC.

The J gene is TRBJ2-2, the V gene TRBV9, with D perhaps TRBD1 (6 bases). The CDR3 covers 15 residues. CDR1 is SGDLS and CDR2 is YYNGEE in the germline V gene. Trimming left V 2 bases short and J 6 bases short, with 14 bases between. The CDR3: CASSVGGGESGELFF. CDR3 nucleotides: TGTGCCAGCAGCGTTGGTGGGGGCGAGTCCGGGGAGCTGTTTTTT.

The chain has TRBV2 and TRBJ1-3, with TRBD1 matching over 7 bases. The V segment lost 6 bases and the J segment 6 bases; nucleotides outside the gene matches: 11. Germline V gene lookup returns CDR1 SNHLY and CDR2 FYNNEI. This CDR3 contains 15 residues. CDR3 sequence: CASRGDSLLINTIYF. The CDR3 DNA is TGTGCCAGCAGGGGGGACAGCCTACTCATAAACACCATATATTTT. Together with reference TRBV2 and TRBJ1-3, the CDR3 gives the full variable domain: EPEVTQTPSHQVTQMGQEVILRCVPISNHLYFYWYRQILGQKVEFLVSFYNNEISEKSEIFDDQFSVERPDGSNFTLKIRSTKLEDSAMYFCASRGDSLLINTIYFGEGSWLTVV.

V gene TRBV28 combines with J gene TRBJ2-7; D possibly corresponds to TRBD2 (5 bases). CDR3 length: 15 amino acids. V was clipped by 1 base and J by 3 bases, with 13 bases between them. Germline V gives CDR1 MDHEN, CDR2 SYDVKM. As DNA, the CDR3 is TGTGCCAGCAGTTTATATTCTAGAGGGAGCTACGAGCAGTACTTC. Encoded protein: CASSLYSRGSYEQYF.

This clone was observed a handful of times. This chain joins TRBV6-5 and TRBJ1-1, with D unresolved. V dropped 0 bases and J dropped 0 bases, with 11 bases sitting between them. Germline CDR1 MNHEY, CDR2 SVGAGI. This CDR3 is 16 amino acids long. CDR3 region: CASSYSWQSVNTEAFF. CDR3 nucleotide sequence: TGTGCCAGCAGTTACTCGTGGCAGTCAGTGAACACTGAAGCTTTCTTT.

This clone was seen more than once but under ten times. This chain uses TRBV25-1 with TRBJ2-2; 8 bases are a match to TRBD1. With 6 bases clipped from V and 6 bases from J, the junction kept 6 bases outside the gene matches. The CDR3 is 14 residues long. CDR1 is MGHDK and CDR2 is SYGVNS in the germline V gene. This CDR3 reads CASRDRDSAGELFF. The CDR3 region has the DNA TGTGCCAGCAGGGACAGGGATTCGGCCGGGGAGCTGTTTTTT. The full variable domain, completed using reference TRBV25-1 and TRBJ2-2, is EADIYQTPRYLVIGTGKKITLECSQTMGHDKMYWYQQDPGMELHLIHYSYGVNSTEKGDLSSESTVSRIRTEHFPLTLESARPSHTSQYLCASRDRDSAGELFFGEGSRLTVL.

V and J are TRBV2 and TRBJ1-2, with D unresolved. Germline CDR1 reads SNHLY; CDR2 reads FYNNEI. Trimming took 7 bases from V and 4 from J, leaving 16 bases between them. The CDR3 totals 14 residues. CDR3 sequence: CASILSAGSYGYTF. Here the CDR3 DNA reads TGTGCCAGCATCCTCTCGGCGGGCAGCTATGGCTACACCTTC.

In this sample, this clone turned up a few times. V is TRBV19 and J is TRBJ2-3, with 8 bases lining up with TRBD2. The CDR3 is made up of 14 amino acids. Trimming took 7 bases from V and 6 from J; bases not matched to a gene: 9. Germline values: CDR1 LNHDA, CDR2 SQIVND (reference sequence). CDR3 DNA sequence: TGTGCCAGTACCTTCGGGGGGGCCGAGGATACGCAGTATTTT. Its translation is CASTFGGAEDTQYF.

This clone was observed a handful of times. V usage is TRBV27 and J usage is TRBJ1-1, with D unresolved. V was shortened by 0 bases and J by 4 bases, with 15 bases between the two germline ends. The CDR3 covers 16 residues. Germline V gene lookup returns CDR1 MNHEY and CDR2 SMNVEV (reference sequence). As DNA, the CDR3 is TGTGCCAGCAGTTTATCGGTGCCACCACTGTCCACTGAAGCTTTCTTT. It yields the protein CASSLSVPPLSTEAFF.

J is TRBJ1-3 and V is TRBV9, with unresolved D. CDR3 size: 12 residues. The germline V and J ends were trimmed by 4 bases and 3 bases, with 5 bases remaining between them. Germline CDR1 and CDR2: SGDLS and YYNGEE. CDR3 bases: TGTGCCAGCAGCCTCGGTGGAAACACCATATATTTT. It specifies CASSLGGNTIYF.

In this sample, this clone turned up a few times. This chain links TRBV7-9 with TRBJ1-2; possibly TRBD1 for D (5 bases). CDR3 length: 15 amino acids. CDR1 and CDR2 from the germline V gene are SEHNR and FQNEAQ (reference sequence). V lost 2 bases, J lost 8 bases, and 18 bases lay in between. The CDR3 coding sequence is TGTGCCAGCAGCTTATTGGAGGGGCTGGGGGTAGGCTACACCTTC. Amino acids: CASSLLEGLGVGYTF.

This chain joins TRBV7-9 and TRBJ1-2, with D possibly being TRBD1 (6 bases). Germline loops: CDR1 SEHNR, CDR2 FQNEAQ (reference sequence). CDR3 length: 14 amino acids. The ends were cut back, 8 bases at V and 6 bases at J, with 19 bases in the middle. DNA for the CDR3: TGTGCCAGCCTTACCACCGGGGAGGGGGATGGCTACACCTTC. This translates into CASLTTGEGDGYTF.

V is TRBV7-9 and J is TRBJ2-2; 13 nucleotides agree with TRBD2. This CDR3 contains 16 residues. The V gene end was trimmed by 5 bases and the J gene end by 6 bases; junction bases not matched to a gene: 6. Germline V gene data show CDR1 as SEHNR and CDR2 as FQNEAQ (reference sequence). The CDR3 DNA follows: TGTGCCAGCAGCAACGGACTAGCGGGAGCCGCCGGGGAGCTGTTTTTT. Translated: CASSNGLAGAAGELFF.

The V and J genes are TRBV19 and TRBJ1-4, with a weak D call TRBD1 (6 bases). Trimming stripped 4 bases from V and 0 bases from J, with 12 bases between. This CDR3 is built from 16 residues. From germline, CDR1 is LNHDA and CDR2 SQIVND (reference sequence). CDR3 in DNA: TGTGCCAGTAGTAGGAACAGGGATGCAACTAATGAAAAACTGTTTTTT. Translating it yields CASSRNRDATNEKLFF. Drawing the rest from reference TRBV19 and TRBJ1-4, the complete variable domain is DGGITQSPKYLFRKEGQNVTLSCEQNLNHDAMYWYRQDPGQGLRLIYYSQIVNDFQKGDIAEGYSVSREKKESFPLTVTSAQKNPTAFYLCASSRNRDATNEKLFFGSGTQLSVL.

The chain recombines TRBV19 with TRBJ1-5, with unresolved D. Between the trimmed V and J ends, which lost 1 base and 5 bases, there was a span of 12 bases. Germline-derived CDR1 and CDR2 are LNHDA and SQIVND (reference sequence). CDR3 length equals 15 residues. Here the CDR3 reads CASSIVTGGHQPQHF. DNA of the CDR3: TGTGCCAGTAGTATAGTTACCGGAGGGCATCAGCCCCAGCATTTT.

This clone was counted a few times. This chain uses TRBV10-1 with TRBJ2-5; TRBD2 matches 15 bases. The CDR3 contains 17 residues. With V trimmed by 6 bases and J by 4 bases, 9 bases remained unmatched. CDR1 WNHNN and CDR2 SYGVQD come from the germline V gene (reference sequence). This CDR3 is CASREGLAGGTGETQYF. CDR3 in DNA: TGCGCCAGCAGGGAGGGACTAGCGGGGGGTACGGGAGAGACCCAGTACTTC.

The CDR3 loop is CASSHVSNEQFF. The DNA for the CDR3 is TGTGCCAGCAGCCACGTTAGTAATGAGCAGTTCTTC. J is TRBJ2-1 and V is TRBV6-1; D gene unclear. The V and J ends lost 6 bases and 7 bases respectively, with 10 bases between them. The CDR3 length is 12 residues. The germline CDR1 and CDR2 sequences are MNHNS and SASEGT.

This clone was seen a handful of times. The CDR3 bases are TGTGCCAGCAGCTTGGGGACTACAACCAGCTCCTACGAGCAGTACTTC. Translation: CASSLGTTTSSYEQYF. The chain has TRBV5-8 and TRBJ2-7, with D possibly being TRBD2 (6 bases). V lost 0 bases, J lost 0 bases, and 13 bases lay in between. This CDR3 is built from 16 residues. Germline CDR1 SGHTS, CDR2 YDEGEE. The full variable domain, completed using reference TRBV5-8 and TRBJ2-7, is EAGVTQSPTHLIKTRGQQATLRCSPISGHTSVYWYQQALGLGLQFLLWYDEGEERNRGNFPPRFSGRQFPNYSSELNVNALELEDSALYLCASSLGTTTSSYEQYFGPGTRLTVT.

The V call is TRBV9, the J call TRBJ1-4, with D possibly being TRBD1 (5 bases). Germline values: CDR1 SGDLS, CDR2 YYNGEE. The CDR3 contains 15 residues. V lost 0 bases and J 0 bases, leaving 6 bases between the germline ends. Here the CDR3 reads CASSVEGTTNEKLFF. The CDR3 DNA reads TGTGCCAGCAGCGTAGAGGGGACAACTAATGAAAAACTGTTTTTT.

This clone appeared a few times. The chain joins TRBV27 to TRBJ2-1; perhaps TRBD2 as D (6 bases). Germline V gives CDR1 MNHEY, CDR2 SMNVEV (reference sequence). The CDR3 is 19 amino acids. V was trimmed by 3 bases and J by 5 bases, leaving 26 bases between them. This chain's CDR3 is CASSFGGWGDSSTHNEQFF. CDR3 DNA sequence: TGTGCCAGCAGTTTCGGTGGATGGGGGGACTCCTCAACCCACAATGAGCAGTTCTTC.

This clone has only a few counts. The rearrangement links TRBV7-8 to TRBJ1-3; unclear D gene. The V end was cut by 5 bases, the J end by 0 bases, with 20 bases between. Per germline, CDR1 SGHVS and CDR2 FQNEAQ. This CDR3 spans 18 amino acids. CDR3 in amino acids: CASSLPSEQRVSGNTIYF. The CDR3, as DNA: TGTGCCAGCAGCCTCCCCTCGGAGCAGAGAGTCTCTGGAAACACCATATATTTT.

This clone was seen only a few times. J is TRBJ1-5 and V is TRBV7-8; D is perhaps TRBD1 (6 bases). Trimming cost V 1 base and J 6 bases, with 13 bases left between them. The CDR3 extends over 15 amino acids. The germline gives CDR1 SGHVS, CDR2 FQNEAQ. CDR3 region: CASSLDGRGLQPQHF. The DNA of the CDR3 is TGTGCCAGCAGCTTAGATGGGCGGGGGCTTCAGCCCCAGCATTTT.

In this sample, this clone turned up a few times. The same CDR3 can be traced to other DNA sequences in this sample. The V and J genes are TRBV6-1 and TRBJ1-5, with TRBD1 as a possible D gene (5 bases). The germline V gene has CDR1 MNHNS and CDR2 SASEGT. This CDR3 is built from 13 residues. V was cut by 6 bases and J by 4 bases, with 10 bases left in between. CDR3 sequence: CASSPGLNQPQHF. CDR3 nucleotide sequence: TGTGCCAGCAGCCCGGGACTGAATCAGCCCCAGCATTTT.

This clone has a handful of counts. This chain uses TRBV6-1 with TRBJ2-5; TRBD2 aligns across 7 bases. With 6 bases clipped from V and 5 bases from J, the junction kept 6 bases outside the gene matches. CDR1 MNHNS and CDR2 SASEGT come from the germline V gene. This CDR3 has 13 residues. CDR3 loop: CASRVPGRETQYF. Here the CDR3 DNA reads TGTGCCAGCAGGGTTCCCGGGAGGGAGACCCAGTACTTC.

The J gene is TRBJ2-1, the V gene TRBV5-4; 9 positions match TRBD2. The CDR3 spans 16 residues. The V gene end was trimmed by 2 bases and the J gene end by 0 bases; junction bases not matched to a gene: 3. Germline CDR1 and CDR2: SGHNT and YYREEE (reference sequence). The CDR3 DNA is TGTGCCAGCAGCTTCGATAGCGGGAGCTCCTACAATGAGCAGTTCTTC. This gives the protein CASSFDSGSSYNEQFF.

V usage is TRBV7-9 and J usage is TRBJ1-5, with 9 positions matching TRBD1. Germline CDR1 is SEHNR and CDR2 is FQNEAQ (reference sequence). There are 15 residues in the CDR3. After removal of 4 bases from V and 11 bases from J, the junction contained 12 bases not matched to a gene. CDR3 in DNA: TGTGCCAGCAGCTCAGGTCGTGGGACAGGGAAGTCCCAGCATTTT. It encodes CASSSGRGTGKSQHF.

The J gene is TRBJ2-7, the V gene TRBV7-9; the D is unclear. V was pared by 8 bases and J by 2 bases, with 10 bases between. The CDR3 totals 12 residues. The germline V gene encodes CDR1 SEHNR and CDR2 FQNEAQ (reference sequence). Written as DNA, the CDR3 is TGTGCCAGCGCCAGGTCTGCCTACGAGCAGTACTTC. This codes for CASARSAYEQYF.

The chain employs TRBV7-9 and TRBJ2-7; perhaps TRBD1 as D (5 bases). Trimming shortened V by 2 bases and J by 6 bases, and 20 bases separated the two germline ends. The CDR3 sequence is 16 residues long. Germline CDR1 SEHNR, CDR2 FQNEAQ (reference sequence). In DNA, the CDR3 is TGTGCCAGCAGCTTACCAACAGGAACAACTACGGGCGAGCAGTACTTC. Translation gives CASSLPTGTTTGEQYF.